The T cell receptor beta chain under discussion was sequenced for a study of T-cell memory formation after mild COVID-19. CDR1 is MNHEY, CDR2 SVGAGI, per germline. Trimming removed 7 bases from V and 2 bases from J; junction bases left unmatched: 5. The CDR3 spans 14 residues. On this clonotype: Its specificity is unknown.

Findings and limits, study-wide: Cross-reactive memory appears to have joined, as suggested by some responding clones showing up in pre-infection memory.

TCRdb reanalysed the 5' RACE reads using MiXCR and keeps one entry per CDR3 protein. The table lists approximately 350,000 distinct CDR3 sequences, approximately 27% of them singletons. The chain uses TRBV6-5 and TRBJ1-2, with 9 bases lining up with TRBD1. The sequenced sample consisted of PBMCs or a T cell subset sorted from them (not recorded which). This sequence was found in an adult woman who had mild COVID-19 (a few samples of this study predate the infection). Cell type and time point are not known. The CDR3 here is CASTRTGVNYGYTF. The CDR3 coding sequence is TGTGCCAGCACCCGGACAGGGGTGAACTATGGCTACACCTTC.